This is a list of T cell receptor beta chains from one sample in a study of blood T cell repertoires in COVID-19. Only in-frame clones appear in the TCRdb table, and some are missing; sequencing was by immunoSEQ multiplex PCR. The table records fewer than 30,000 clones, around 92% of them present only once. Sequencing input: peripheral blood. The receptors shown here come from a human donor in a cohort sampled during active COVID-19. The CDR3 runs from the conserved cysteine through the conserved F or W. Each record gives: J gene, D gene, clone size, V gene, CDR3 protein, CDR3 DNA. D genes are given only for firm matches. Size tells how often a clone was seen (once, few, many) or the class of an expanded clone, and some rows leave it out.

j_call: TRBJ1-5
d_call: -
clone_size: -
v_call: TRBV6-6
cdr3_aa: CASRRTPVAGTINQPQHF
cdr3_nt: TGTGCCAGCAGACGAACTCCGGTGGCAGGTACGATCAATCAGCCCCAGCATTTT

j_call: TRBJ2-2
d_call: -
clone_size: -
v_call: TRBV5-4
cdr3_aa: CASSYGTPGELFF
cdr3_nt: TGTGCCAGCAGCTACGGGACTCCCGGGGAGCTGTTTTTT

j_call: TRBJ2-4
d_call: TRBD1
clone_size: once
v_call: TRBV14
cdr3_aa: CASSQDRGQGLDIQYF
cdr3_nt: TGTGCCAGCAGCCAAGATAGGGGACAGGGGTTGGACATTCAGTACTTC

j_call: TRBJ2-5
d_call: -
clone_size: -
v_call: TRBV5-4
cdr3_aa: CASSPPSQETQYF
cdr3_nt: TGTGCCAGCAGCCCGCCCAGCCAAGAGACCCAGTACTTC

j_call: TRBJ2-1
d_call: -
clone_size: -
v_call: TRBV5-4
cdr3_aa: CASSLDVEQFF
cdr3_nt: TGTGCCAGCAGCTTGGATGTAGAGCAGTTCTTC

j_call: TRBJ1-3
d_call: TRBD1
clone_size: -
v_call: TRBV10-3
cdr3_aa: CAISDAGGSPGNTIYF
cdr3_nt: TGTGCCATCAGTGATGCAGGGGGTTCACCAGGAAACACCATATATTTT

j_call: TRBJ2-3
d_call: TRBD2
clone_size: once
v_call: TRBV18
cdr3_aa: CASSPPSTSGGGDTQYF
cdr3_nt: TGTGCCAGCTCACCACCGTCGACTAGCGGGGGTGGGGATACGCAGTATTTT

j_call: TRBJ1-2
d_call: -
clone_size: -
v_call: TRBV11-2
cdr3_aa: CASSFLGGYTF
cdr3_nt: TGTGCCAGCAGCTTCCTAGGTGGCTACACCTTC

j_call: TRBJ1-5
d_call: -
clone_size: -
v_call: TRBV27
cdr3_aa: CASRGGLFSDQPQHF
cdr3_nt: TGTGCCAGCAGGGGGGGACTTTTTTCTGATCAGCCCCAGCATTTT

j_call: TRBJ1-2
d_call: -
clone_size: once
v_call: TRBV13
cdr3_aa: CASRLTGWGDYGYTF
cdr3_nt: TGTGCCAGCAGACTGACCGGTTGGGGGGACTATGGCTACACCTTC

j_call: TRBJ1-2
d_call: TRBD1
clone_size: -
v_call: TRBV5-4
cdr3_aa: CASSATGWSGYTF
cdr3_nt: TGTGCCAGCAGCGCGACAGGGTGGAGTGGCTACACCTTC

j_call: TRBJ1-4
d_call: TRBD1
clone_size: -
v_call: TRBV5-5
cdr3_aa: CASSARTGQNEKLFF
cdr3_nt: TGTGCCAGCAGCGCCCGGACAGGGCAAAATGAAAAACTGTTTTTT

j_call: TRBJ2-7
d_call: TRBD2
clone_size: few
v_call: TRBV4-1
cdr3_aa: CASSPEPGLAAEYEQYF
cdr3_nt: TGCGCCAGCAGCCCGGAGCCGGGACTAGCGGCCGAATACGAGCAGTACTTC

j_call: TRBJ1-2
d_call: -
clone_size: -
v_call: TRBV7-9
cdr3_aa: CASSLEYGRGYGYTF
cdr3_nt: TGTGCCAGCAGCTTAGAATACGGCAGGGGCTATGGCTACACCTTC

j_call: TRBJ2-1
d_call: TRBD2
clone_size: -
v_call: TRBV7-9
cdr3_aa: CASRLNLAGGDEQFF
cdr3_nt: TGTGCCAGCAGACTAAATCTAGCGGGGGGCGATGAGCAGTTCTTC

j_call: TRBJ2-7
d_call: -
clone_size: -
v_call: TRBV3-1/TRBV3-2
cdr3_aa: CASSSWLGESSYEQYF
cdr3_nt: TGTGCCAGCAGCTCATGGCTCGGGGAGAGCTCCTACGAGCAGTACTTC

j_call: TRBJ2-6
d_call: -
clone_size: -
v_call: TRBV19
cdr3_aa: CASRARFGGANVLTF
cdr3_nt: TGTGCCAGTAGGGCCAGGTTTGGCGGGGCCAACGTCCTGACTTTC

j_call: TRBJ1-2
d_call: -
clone_size: once
v_call: TRBV3-1/TRBV3-2
cdr3_aa: CASSQDGGRSSYGYTF
cdr3_nt: TGTGCCAGCAGCCAAGACGGGGGGAGGTCCTCATATGGCTACACCTTC

j_call: TRBJ1-1
d_call: -
clone_size: -
v_call: TRBV2
cdr3_aa: CASSRPLVGTEAFF
cdr3_nt: TGTGCCAGCAGCCGCCCTCTGGTCGGCACTGAAGCTTTCTTT

j_call: TRBJ1-2
d_call: -
clone_size: -
v_call: TRBV25-1
cdr3_aa: CASSELHTF
cdr3_nt: TGTGCCAGCAGTGAACTTCACACCTTC

j_call: TRBJ1-5
d_call: -
clone_size: once
v_call: TRBV20-1
cdr3_aa: CSASREGGVGNQPQHF
cdr3_nt: TGCAGTGCTAGTCGGGAGGGTGGTGTTGGCAATCAGCCCCAGCATTTT

j_call: TRBJ2-1
d_call: TRBD1
clone_size: -
v_call: TRBV3-1/TRBV3-2
cdr3_aa: CASSQVINRGHEQFF
cdr3_nt: TGTGCCAGCAGCCAAGTTATAAACAGGGGACATGAGCAGTTCTTC

j_call: TRBJ1-2
d_call: TRBD1
clone_size: -
v_call: TRBV29-1
cdr3_aa: CSVTTGSGYTF
cdr3_nt: TGCAGCGTTACGACAGGGTCTGGCTACACCTTC

j_call: TRBJ2-7
d_call: -
clone_size: -
v_call: TRBV10-3
cdr3_aa: CAISVGGGYEQYF
cdr3_nt: TGTGCCATCAGTGTAGGTGGGGGGTACGAGCAGTACTTC

j_call: TRBJ1-4
d_call: TRBD1
clone_size: -
v_call: TRBV6-5
cdr3_aa: CASTRQGKGEKLFF
cdr3_nt: TGTGCCAGCACCCGACAGGGGAAAGGTGAAAAACTGTTTTTT

j_call: TRBJ2-7
d_call: TRBD2
clone_size: -
v_call: TRBV5-4
cdr3_aa: CASSLASGGVYEQYF
cdr3_nt: TGTGCCAGCAGCTTGGCTAGCGGGGGGGTGTACGAGCAGTACTTC

j_call: TRBJ2-1
d_call: -
clone_size: -
v_call: TRBV27
cdr3_aa: CASRGVSNEQFF
cdr3_nt: TGTGCCAGCAGAGGGGTTTCCAATGAGCAGTTCTTC

j_call: TRBJ2-3
d_call: TRBD2
clone_size: -
v_call: TRBV6-5
cdr3_aa: CASKGAGGITDTQYF
cdr3_nt: TGTGCCAGCAAAGGTGCGGGGGGGATCACAGATACGCAGTATTTT

j_call: TRBJ1-1
d_call: -
clone_size: -
v_call: TRBV12-3/TRBV12-4
cdr3_aa: CASILHTNTEAFF
cdr3_nt: TGTGCCAGCATCTTACATACGAACACTGAAGCTTTCTTT

j_call: TRBJ1-4
d_call: -
clone_size: -
v_call: TRBV19
cdr3_aa: CASSKGDTSGGEKLFF
cdr3_nt: TGTGCCAGTAGTAAAGGAGACACTAGCGGAGGCGAAAAACTGTTTTTT

j_call: TRBJ1-3
d_call: TRBD1
clone_size: few
v_call: TRBV4-1
cdr3_aa: CASSLGQGMYTIYF
cdr3_nt: TGCGCCAGCAGCCTCGGACAGGGGATGTACACCATATATTTT

j_call: TRBJ1-3
d_call: -
clone_size: -
v_call: TRBV11-2
cdr3_aa: CASSLGGSSGNTIYF
cdr3_nt: TGTGCCAGCAGCTTAGGAGGGAGCTCTGGAAACACCATATATTTT

j_call: TRBJ1-6
d_call: -
clone_size: -
v_call: TRBV5-1
cdr3_aa: CASTLREGNNSPLHF
cdr3_nt: TGCGCCAGCACCCTCAGGGAGGGGAATAATTCACCCCTCCACTTT

j_call: TRBJ2-1
d_call: TRBD1
clone_size: -
v_call: TRBV14
cdr3_aa: CASSPLTGTVAYNEQFF
cdr3_nt: TGTGCCAGCAGCCCCTTAACCGGGACAGTGGCCTACAATGAGCAGTTCTTC

j_call: TRBJ1-4
d_call: -
clone_size: -
v_call: TRBV2
cdr3_aa: CASRVGYELFF
cdr3_nt: TGTGCCAGCAGGGTCGGTTACGAACTGTTTTTT

j_call: TRBJ2-1
d_call: TRBD2
clone_size: few
v_call: TRBV5-1
cdr3_aa: CASSLTSGSSYNEQFF
cdr3_nt: TGCGCCAGCAGCTTGACTAGCGGCAGCTCCTACAATGAGCAGTTCTTC

j_call: TRBJ1-5
d_call: TRBD1
clone_size: -
v_call: TRBV23-1
cdr3_aa: CASSPQGDRASNQPQHF
cdr3_nt: TGCGCCAGCAGTCCCCAGGGGGACAGGGCAAGCAATCAGCCCCAGCATTTT

j_call: TRBJ1-1
d_call: TRBD1
clone_size: -
v_call: TRBV6-1
cdr3_aa: CASSESLTGGSTEAFF
cdr3_nt: TGTGCCAGCAGTGAATCCTTGACAGGGGGGAGCACTGAAGCTTTCTTT

j_call: TRBJ1-2
d_call: -
clone_size: -
v_call: TRBV6-5
cdr3_aa: CASTQDGGYTF
cdr3_nt: TGTGCCAGCACACAGGACGGCGGCTACACCTTC

j_call: TRBJ2-5
d_call: TRBD1
clone_size: -
v_call: TRBV6-5
cdr3_aa: CATPPGQKETQYF
cdr3_nt: TGTGCCACTCCCCCGGGACAGAAAGAGACCCAGTACTTC

j_call: TRBJ2-1
d_call: TRBD2
clone_size: -
v_call: TRBV3-1/TRBV3-2
cdr3_aa: CASSQEVGRGVLNEQFF
cdr3_nt: TGTGCCAGCAGCCAAGAAGTAGGGCGGGGGGTTCTCAATGAGCAGTTCTTC

j_call: TRBJ1-5
d_call: -
clone_size: -
v_call: TRBV5-1
cdr3_aa: CASSLEPGSDNQPQHF
cdr3_nt: TGCGCCAGCAGCTTGGAACCAGGGTCGGACAATCAGCCCCAGCATTTT

j_call: TRBJ2-3
d_call: TRBD2
clone_size: -
v_call: TRBV11-2
cdr3_aa: CASSLVGGVGDTQYF
cdr3_nt: TGTGCCAGCAGCTTAGTTGGGGGGGTTGGAGATACGCAGTATTTT

j_call: TRBJ1-6
d_call: TRBD1
clone_size: few
v_call: TRBV10-3
cdr3_aa: CAIRTGTDYNSPLHF
cdr3_nt: TGTGCCATCAGGACCGGGACAGACTATAATTCACCCCTCCACTTT

j_call: TRBJ2-5
d_call: TRBD1
clone_size: -
v_call: TRBV7-9
cdr3_aa: CASSDRQGSAETQYF
cdr3_nt: TGTGCCAGCAGCGATCGACAGGGGTCAGCGGAGACCCAGTACTTC

j_call: TRBJ1-1
d_call: -
clone_size: -
v_call: TRBV19
cdr3_aa: CASSITGMNTEAFF
cdr3_nt: TGTGCCAGTAGTATTACAGGGATGAACACTGAAGCTTTCTTT

j_call: TRBJ1-2
d_call: -
clone_size: -
v_call: TRBV19
cdr3_aa: CASSPRAGGYTF
cdr3_nt: TGTGCCAGTAGTCCCCGGGCGGGTGGCTACACCTTC

j_call: TRBJ2-1
d_call: -
clone_size: -
v_call: TRBV27
cdr3_aa: CASSLSLGPYNEQFF
cdr3_nt: TGTGCCAGCAGTTTATCCCTAGGTCCCTACAATGAGCAGTTCTTC

j_call: TRBJ1-2
d_call: TRBD1
clone_size: -
v_call: TRBV6-5
cdr3_aa: CASRSGTVLGYTF
cdr3_nt: TGTGCCAGCAGGTCCGGGACAGTTCTTGGCTACACCTTC

j_call: TRBJ1-2
d_call: -
clone_size: -
v_call: TRBV6-6
cdr3_aa: CASSYSTGFLYGYTF
cdr3_nt: TGTGCCAGCAGTTACTCTACCGGGTTCCTCTATGGCTACACCTTC

j_call: TRBJ1-1
d_call: -
clone_size: -
v_call: TRBV7-2
cdr3_aa: CASSPQMNTEAFF
cdr3_nt: TGTGCCAGCAGCCCCCAGATGAACACTGAAGCTTTCTTT

j_call: TRBJ2-5
d_call: TRBD2
clone_size: once
v_call: TRBV5-1
cdr3_aa: CASSPPRGTNEETQYF
cdr3_nt: TGCGCCAGCAGCCCCCCCCGCGGGACTAACGAAGAGACCCAGTACTTC

j_call: TRBJ2-5
d_call: -
clone_size: -
v_call: TRBV2
cdr3_aa: CASSLQAETQYF
cdr3_nt: TGTGCCAGCAGTTTACAGGCGGAGACCCAGTACTTC

j_call: TRBJ2-4
d_call: -
clone_size: -
v_call: TRBV5-4
cdr3_aa: CASRMDSLNIQYF
cdr3_nt: TGTGCCAGCAGGATGGACTCCCTAAACATTCAGTACTTC

j_call: TRBJ1-2
d_call: -
clone_size: -
v_call: TRBV10-3
cdr3_aa: CAISDSGIYGYTF
cdr3_nt: TGTGCCATCAGTGATTCAGGGATCTATGGCTACACCTTC